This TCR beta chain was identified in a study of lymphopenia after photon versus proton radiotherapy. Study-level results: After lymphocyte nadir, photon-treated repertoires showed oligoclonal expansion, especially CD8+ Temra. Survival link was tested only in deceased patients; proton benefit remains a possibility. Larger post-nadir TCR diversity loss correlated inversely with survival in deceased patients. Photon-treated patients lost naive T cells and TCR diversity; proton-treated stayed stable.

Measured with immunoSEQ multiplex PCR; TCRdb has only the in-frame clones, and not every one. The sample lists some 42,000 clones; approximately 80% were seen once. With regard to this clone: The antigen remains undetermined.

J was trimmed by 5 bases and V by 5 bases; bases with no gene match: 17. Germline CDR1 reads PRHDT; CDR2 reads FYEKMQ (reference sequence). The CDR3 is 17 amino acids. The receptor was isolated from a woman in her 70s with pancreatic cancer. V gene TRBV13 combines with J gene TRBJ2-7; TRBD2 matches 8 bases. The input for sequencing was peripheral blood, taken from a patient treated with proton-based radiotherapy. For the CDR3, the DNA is TGTGCCAGCAGCGGGACGGGACTAGAAGAAGTGCCCCACGAGCAGTACTTC. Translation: CASSGTGLEEVPHEQYF.